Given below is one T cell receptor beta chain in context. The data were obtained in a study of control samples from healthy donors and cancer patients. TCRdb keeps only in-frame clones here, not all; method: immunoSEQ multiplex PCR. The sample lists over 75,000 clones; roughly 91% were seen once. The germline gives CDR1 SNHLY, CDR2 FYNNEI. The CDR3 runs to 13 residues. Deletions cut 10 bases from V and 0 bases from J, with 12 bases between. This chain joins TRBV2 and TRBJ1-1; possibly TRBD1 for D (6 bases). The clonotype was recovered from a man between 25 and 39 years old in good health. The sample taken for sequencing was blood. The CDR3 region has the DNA TGTGCCACATACAGACAGGTGAACACTGAAGCTTTCTTT. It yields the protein CATYRQVNTEAFF.